This T cell receptor (beta chain) came from a study of shared clonotypes between healthy human individuals. Study-wide results and limits: There were few donors, and this limited the genetic and exposure-history diversity represented. A reduction in generation probabilities was seen for non-shared clonotypes relative to those shared by all four donors.

There are 14 residues in the CDR3. The germline V and J ends were trimmed by 1 base and 5 bases, with 12 bases remaining between them. Germline V lookup: CDR1 MNHNS, CDR2 SASEGT. Researchers partitioned CD4+ cells into CD45RA+ naive and CD45RA-negative memory subsets. Data came from immunoSEQ multiplex PCR; TCRdb stores just in-frame clones and leaves some out. This table holds around 1,000,000 clones, approximately 80% found once. Points on this clone: The antigen is undetermined.

The source is a man between 18 and 29 years old in good health. Some clones in this sample may be carry-over from other donors' samples. The sample consisted of memory CD4+ T cells from PBMCs. Sample subset: CD45RA-negative fraction. The rearrangement joins TRBV6-1 to TRBJ2-7; perhaps TRBD2 as D (6 bases). The CDR3 loop reads CASSEDGSVDEQYF. In DNA form, the CDR3 reads TGTGCCAGCAGTGAAGACGGGAGTGTCGACGAGCAGTACTTC.